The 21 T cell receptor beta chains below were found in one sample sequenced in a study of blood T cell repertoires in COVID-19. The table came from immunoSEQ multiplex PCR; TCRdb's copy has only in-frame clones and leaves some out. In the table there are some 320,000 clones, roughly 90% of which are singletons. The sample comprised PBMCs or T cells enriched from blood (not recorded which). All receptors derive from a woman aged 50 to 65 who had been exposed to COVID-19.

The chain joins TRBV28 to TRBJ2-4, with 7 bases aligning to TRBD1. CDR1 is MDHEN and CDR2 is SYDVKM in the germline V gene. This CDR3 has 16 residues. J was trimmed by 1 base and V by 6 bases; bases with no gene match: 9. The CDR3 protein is CASSKLGTAAKNIQYF. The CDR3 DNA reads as TGTGCCAGCAGCAAACTAGGGACAGCCGCCAAAAACATTCAGTACTTC. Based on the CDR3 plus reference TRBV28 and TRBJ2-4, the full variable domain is DVKVTQSSRYLVKRTGEKVFLECVQDMDHENMFWYRQDPGLGLRLIYFSYDVKMKEKGDIPEGYSVSREKKERFSLILESASTNQTSMYLCASSKLGTAAKNIQYFGAGTRLSVL.

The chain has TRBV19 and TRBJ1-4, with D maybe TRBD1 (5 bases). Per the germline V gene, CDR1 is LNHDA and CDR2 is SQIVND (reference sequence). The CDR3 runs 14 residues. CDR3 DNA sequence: TGTGCAACAGGACCTTGGGGGGCTAATGAAAAACTGTTTTTT. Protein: CATGPWGANEKLFF. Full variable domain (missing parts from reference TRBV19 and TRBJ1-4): DGGITQSPKYLFRKEGQNVTLSCEQNLNHDAMYWYRQDPGQGLRLIYYSQIVNDFQKGDIAEGYSVSREKKESFPLTVTSAQKNPTAFYLCATGPWGANEKLFFGSGTQLSVL.

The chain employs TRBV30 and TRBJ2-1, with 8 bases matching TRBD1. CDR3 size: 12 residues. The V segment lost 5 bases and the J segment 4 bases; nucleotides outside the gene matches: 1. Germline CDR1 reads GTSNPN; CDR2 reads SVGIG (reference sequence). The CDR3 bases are TGTGCCTGGGACAGGGGTTACAATGAGCAGTTCTTC. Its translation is CAWDRGYNEQFF.

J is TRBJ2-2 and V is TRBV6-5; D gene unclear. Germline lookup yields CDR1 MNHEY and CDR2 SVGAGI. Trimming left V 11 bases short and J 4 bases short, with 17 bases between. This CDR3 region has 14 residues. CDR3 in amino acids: CAGRSGALTGELFF. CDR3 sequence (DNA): TGTGCCGGCCGATCCGGAGCACTCACCGGGGAGCTGTTTTTT.

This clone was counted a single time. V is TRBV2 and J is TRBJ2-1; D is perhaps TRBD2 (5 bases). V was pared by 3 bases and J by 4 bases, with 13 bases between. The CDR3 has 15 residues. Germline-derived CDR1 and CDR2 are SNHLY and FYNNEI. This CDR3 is CASSDDGVMYNEQFF. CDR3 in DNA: TGTGCCAGCAGTGATGACGGGGTTATGTACAATGAGCAGTTCTTC.

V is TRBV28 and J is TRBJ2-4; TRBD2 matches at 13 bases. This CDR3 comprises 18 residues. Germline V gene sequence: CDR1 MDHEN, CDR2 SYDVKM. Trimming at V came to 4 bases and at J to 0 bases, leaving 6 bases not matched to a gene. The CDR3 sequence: CASSSRTSGGLAKNIQYF. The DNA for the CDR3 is TGTGCCAGCAGTTCGAGGACTAGCGGGGGCTTAGCCAAAAACATTCAGTACTTC.

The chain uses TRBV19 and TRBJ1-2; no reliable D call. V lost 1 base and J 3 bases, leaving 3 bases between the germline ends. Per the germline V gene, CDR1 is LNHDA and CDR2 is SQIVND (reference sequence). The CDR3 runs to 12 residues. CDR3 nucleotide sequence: TGTGCCAGTAGTATAGTAGACTATGGCTACACCTTC. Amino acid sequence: CASSIVDYGYTF.

In DNA, the CDR3 is TGTGCCAGCAGCAAAGAAGGCGGCAGGGGGGTGAACACTGAAGCTTTCTTT. Amino acid sequence: CASSKEGGRGVNTEAFF. The V gene is TRBV21-1, the J gene TRBJ1-1; the DNA was not compared with TRBD1, the D call given in the table. TRBV21-1 is a pseudogene locus. CDR3 length: 17 residues.

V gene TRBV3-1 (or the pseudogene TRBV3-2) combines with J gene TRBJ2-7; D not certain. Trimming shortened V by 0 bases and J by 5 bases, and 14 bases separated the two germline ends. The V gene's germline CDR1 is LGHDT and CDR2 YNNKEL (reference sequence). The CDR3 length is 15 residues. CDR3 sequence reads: CASSQDGLTLDEQYF. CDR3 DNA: TGTGCCAGCAGCCAAGACGGGTTAACTCTCGACGAGCAGTACTTC.

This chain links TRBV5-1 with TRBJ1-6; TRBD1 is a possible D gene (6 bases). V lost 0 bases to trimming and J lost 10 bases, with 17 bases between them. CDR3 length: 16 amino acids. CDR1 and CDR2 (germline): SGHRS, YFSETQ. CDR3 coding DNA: TGCGCCAGCAGCTTGGTGTTTGGGGGCTTGGGGTCACCCCTCCACTTT. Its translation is CASSLVFGGLGSPLHF.

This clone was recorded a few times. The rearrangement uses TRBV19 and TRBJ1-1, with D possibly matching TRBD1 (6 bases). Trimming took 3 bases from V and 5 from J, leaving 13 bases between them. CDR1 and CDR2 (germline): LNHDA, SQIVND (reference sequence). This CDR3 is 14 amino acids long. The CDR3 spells CASSIGVGGTEAFF. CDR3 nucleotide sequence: TGTGCCAGTAGTATTGGGGTAGGGGGAACTGAAGCTTTCTTT. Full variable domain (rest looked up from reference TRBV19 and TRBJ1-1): DGGITQSPKYLFRKEGQNVTLSCEQNLNHDAMYWYRQDPGQGLRLIYYSQIVNDFQKGDIAEGYSVSREKKESFPLTVTSAQKNPTAFYLCASSIGVGGTEAFFGQGTRLTVV.

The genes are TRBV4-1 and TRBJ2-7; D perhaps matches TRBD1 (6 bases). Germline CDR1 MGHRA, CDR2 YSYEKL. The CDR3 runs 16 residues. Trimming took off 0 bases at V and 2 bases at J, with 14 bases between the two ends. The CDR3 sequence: CASSQEGRGHPYEQYF. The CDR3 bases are TGCGCCAGCAGCCAAGAGGGCCGGGGACACCCCTACGAGCAGTACTTC.

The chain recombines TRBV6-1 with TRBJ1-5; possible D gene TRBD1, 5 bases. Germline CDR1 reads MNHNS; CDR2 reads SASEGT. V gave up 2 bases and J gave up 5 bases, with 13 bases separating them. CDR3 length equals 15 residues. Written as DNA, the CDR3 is TGTGCCAGCAGTGAAACGTCAGGGCCACATCAGCCCCAGCATTTT. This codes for CASSETSGPHQPQHF.

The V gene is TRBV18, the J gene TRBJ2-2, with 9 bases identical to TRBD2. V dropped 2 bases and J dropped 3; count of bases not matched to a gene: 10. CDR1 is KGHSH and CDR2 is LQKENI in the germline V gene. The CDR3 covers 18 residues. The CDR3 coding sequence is TGTGCCAGCTCACCAGTCGATCTAGCGGGGAGGTACACCGGGGAGCTGTTTTTT. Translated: CASSPVDLAGRYTGELFF.

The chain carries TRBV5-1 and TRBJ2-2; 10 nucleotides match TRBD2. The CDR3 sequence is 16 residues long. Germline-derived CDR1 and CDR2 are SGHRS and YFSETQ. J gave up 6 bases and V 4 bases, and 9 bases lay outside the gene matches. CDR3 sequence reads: CASSQQSGGAPGELFF. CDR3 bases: TGCGCCAGCAGCCAGCAGAGCGGGGGGGCTCCCGGGGAGCTGTTTTTT.

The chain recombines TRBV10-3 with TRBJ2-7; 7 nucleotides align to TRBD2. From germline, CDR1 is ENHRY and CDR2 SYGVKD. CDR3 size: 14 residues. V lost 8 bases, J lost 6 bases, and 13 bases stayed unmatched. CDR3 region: CAISSEAGLVEQYF. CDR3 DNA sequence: TGTGCCATCTCTTCCGAAGCGGGACTTGTCGAGCAGTACTTC.

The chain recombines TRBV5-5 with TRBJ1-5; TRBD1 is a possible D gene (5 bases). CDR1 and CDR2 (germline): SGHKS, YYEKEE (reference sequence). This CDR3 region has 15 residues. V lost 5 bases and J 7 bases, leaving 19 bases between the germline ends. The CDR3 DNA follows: TGTGCCAGCAGTCGGACGGGGGACCCATTCCAGCCCCAGCATTTT. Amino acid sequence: CASSRTGDPFQPQHF.

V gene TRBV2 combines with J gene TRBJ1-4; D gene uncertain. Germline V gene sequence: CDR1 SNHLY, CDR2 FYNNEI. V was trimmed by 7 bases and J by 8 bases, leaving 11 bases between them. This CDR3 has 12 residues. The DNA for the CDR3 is TGTGCCAGCAACCTCCAGCGGGAAAAACTGTTTTTT. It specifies CASNLQREKLFF. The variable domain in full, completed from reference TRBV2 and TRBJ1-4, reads EPEVTQTPSHQVTQMGQEVILRCVPISNHLYFYWYRQILGQKVEFLVSFYNNEISEKSEIFDDQFSVERPDGSNFTLKIRSTKLEDSAMYFCASNLQREKLFFGSGTQLSVL.

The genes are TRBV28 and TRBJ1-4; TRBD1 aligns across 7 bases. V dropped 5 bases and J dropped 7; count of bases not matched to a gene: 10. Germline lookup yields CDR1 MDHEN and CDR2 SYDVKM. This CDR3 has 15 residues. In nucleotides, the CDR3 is TGTGCCAGCAGTCTCCGGACAGGCCGCGGTGAAAAACTGTTTTTT. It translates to CASSLRTGRGEKLFF.

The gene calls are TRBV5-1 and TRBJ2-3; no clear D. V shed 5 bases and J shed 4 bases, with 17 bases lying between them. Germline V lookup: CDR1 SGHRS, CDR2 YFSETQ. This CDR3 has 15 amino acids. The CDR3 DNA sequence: TGCGCCAGCAGTCTCACCGGGTATGAAGCAGATACGCAGTATTTT. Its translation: CASSLTGYEADTQYF. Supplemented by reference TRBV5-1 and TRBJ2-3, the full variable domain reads KAGVTQTPRYLIKTRGQQVTLSCSPISGHRSVSWYQQTPGQGLQFLFEYFSETQRNKGNFPGRFSGRQFSNSRSEMNVSTLELGDSALYLCASSLTGYEADTQYFGPGTRLTVL.

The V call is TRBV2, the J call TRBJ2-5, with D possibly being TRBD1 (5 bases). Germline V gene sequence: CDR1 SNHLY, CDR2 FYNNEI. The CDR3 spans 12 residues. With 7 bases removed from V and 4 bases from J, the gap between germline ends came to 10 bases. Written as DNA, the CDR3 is TGTGCCAGCAAGACAGACTCAGAGACCCAGTACTTC. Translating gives CASKTDSETQYF.